Presented here are 20 T cell receptor beta chains from one specimen sequenced in a study of PD-L1 blockade in urothelial cancer. Using immunoSEQ multiplex PCR, the repertoire was profiled, and TCRdb retains in-frame clones only, with some absent. The sample includes around 45,000 clones, around 82% of them seen just once. Time point reported: peripheral blood 6 weeks after treatment start. The material sequenced was PBMCs, taken around atezolizumab (anti-PD-L1) treatment. The receptors were gathered from a man aged 55 to 70 with urothelial cancer.

This rearrangement joins TRBV28 to TRBJ2-7; TRBD2 matches 12 bases. J was trimmed by 5 bases and V by 5 bases; bases with no gene match: 10. The germline CDR1 and CDR2 sequences are MDHEN and SYDVKM. CDR3 length: 16 amino acids. The CDR3 region is CASSESGTSGLNEQYF. The CDR3 DNA is TGTGCCAGCAGTGAGAGTGGGACTAGCGGGTTGAACGAGCAGTACTTC.

The V gene is TRBV2, the J gene TRBJ1-5; D might be TRBD1 (5 bases). From germline, CDR1 is SNHLY and CDR2 FYNNEI. The CDR3 covers 14 residues. Trimming pared 1 base from V and 6 bases from J, leaving 10 bases between. Here the CDR3 reads CASSEEGASQPQHF. CDR3 coding DNA: TGTGCCAGCAGTGAAGAAGGGGCGAGTCAGCCCCAGCATTTT.

The rearrangement uses TRBV19 and TRBJ1-1; D gene unclear. The germline V gene has CDR1 LNHDA and CDR2 SQIVND (reference sequence). Deletions cut 6 bases from V and 5 bases from J, with 13 bases between. The CDR3 is 13 amino acids. CDR3 sequence: CASSRAWRTEAFF. CDR3 nucleotide sequence: TGTGCCAGTAGCCGAGCCTGGAGGACTGAAGCTTTCTTT.

This chain links TRBV19 with TRBJ2-3; 8 positions agree with TRBD2. The junction had 9 bases not matched to a gene; V was cut back by 3 bases and J by 7 bases. From germline, CDR1 is LNHDA and CDR2 SQIVND (reference sequence). The CDR3 sequence is 15 residues long. The CDR3 DNA is TGTGCCAGTAGTATTCCAGCGGGGGCGGGAAATACGCAGTATTTT. Amino acids: CASSIPAGAGNTQYF.

This chain links TRBV28 with TRBJ2-5; tentative D call: TRBD2 (6 bases). The germline V gene has CDR1 MDHEN and CDR2 SYDVKM. The V end was cut by 6 bases, the J end by 5 bases, with 16 bases between. This CDR3 comprises 14 residues. The CDR3 DNA reads TGTGCCAGCAGAAGTCACAGCGGGCAGGAGACCCAGTACTTC. Amino acid sequence: CASRSHSGQETQYF.

This chain connects TRBV5-4 to TRBJ1-3, with 7 bases identical to TRBD1. CDR1 is SGHNT, CDR2 YYREEE, per germline (reference sequence). With 2 bases clipped from V and 0 bases from J, the junction kept 2 bases outside the gene matches. This CDR3 comprises 15 residues. The CDR3 protein is CASSLGGGSGNTIYF. The CDR3 DNA is TGTGCCAGCAGCTTAGGGGGCGGCTCTGGAAACACCATATATTTT.

V gene TRBV7-3 combines with J gene TRBJ2-2, with 10 nucleotides matching TRBD1. CDR1 is SGHTA and CDR2 is FQGTGA in the germline V gene. Trimming at V came to 2 bases and at J to 3 bases, leaving 3 bases not matched to a gene. The CDR3 covers 16 residues. The CDR3 protein is CASSLFGTGDTGELFF. As DNA, the CDR3 is TGTGCCAGCAGCTTATTCGGGACAGGGGACACCGGGGAGCTGTTTTTT.

The V call is TRBV7-9, the J call TRBJ1-1; TRBD1 matches 7 bases. With 5 bases clipped from V and 7 bases from J, the junction kept 10 bases outside the gene matches. Looked up from germline, CDR1 is SEHNR and CDR2 is FQNEAQ (reference sequence). CDR3 length equals 14 residues. The CDR3 DNA reads TGTGCCAGCAGCAGCCGGGACAGTGAAATTGAAGCTTTCTTT. Its protein is CASSSRDSEIEAFF.

V and J are TRBV6-6 and TRBJ2-1; 11 nucleotides agree with TRBD2. CDR3 size: 15 residues. Per the germline V gene, CDR1 is MNHNY and CDR2 is SVGAGI (reference sequence). V shed 6 bases and J 4 bases; nucleotides not matched to a gene: 5. CDR3 residues: CASRAGTSGYNEQFF. CDR3 nucleotides: TGTGCCAGCAGGGCCGGGACTAGCGGATACAATGAGCAGTTCTTC.

V is TRBV6-1 and J is TRBJ1-2; 10 nucleotides align to TRBD1. The V segment lost 5 bases and the J segment 6 bases; nucleotides outside the gene matches: 3. CDR3 length: 13 amino acids. The V gene's germline CDR1 is MNHNS and CDR2 SASEGT. CDR3 protein: CASSTGTGDGYTF. The CDR3 region has the DNA TGTGCCAGCAGTACCGGGACAGGGGATGGCTACACCTTC.

A few counts support this clone. The chain recombines TRBV7-8 with TRBJ1-1; 10 bases are a match to TRBD1. Germline V CDR1 and CDR2: SGHVS, FQNEAQ. The CDR3 extends over 15 amino acids. V trimming: 5 bases; J trimming: 6 bases; junction bases outside the gene matches: 9. The chain's CDR3 is CASSAHSGQGAEAFF. As DNA, the CDR3 is TGTGCCAGCAGCGCCCATAGTGGACAGGGGGCTGAAGCTTTCTTT.

A single count supports this clone. The rearrangement links TRBV2 to TRBJ2-2; D is perhaps TRBD1 (5 bases). The CDR3 is made up of 13 amino acids. Germline V gene sequence: CDR1 SNHLY, CDR2 FYNNEI. The V and J ends lost 3 bases and 7 bases respectively, with 9 bases between them. The CDR3 DNA is TGTGCCAGCAGTGATTCAGGGATCGGGGAGCTGTTTTTT. Translating gives CASSDSGIGELFF.

The rearrangement uses TRBV6-5 and TRBJ1-5; tentatively, D is TRBD1 (6 bases). The germline V gene encodes CDR1 MNHEY and CDR2 SVGAGI. V shed 5 bases and J shed 0 bases, with 11 bases lying between them. The CDR3 is made up of 15 amino acids. This chain's CDR3 is CASSPQGPSNQPQHF. DNA for the CDR3: TGTGCCAGCAGTCCACAGGGACCTAGCAATCAGCCCCAGCATTTT.

The chain employs TRBV27 and TRBJ1-5, with D perhaps TRBD1 (5 bases). V was clipped by 6 bases and J by 0 bases, with 9 bases between them. The CDR3 has 14 residues. Germline V CDR1 and CDR2: MNHEY, SMNVEV (reference sequence). The CDR3 DNA follows: TGTGCCAGCAGCGACAGATATAGCAATCAGCCCCAGCATTTT. Its translation: CASSDRYSNQPQHF.

The gene calls are TRBV27 and TRBJ1-4; D might be TRBD1 (5 bases). The germline CDR1 and CDR2 sequences are MNHEY and SMNVEV (reference sequence). CDR3 size: 14 residues. V was trimmed by 5 bases and J by 5 bases, leaving 12 bases between them. The CDR3 reads CASSKQALNEKLFF. CDR3 nucleotide sequence: TGTGCCAGCAGTAAACAGGCCCTAAATGAAAAACTGTTTTTT.

The V and J genes are TRBV10-3 and TRBJ2-3, with 7 bases lining up with TRBD1. This CDR3 is 13 amino acids long. The V gene end was trimmed by 9 bases and the J gene end by 4 bases; junction bases not matched to a gene: 7. Per the germline V gene, CDR1 is ENHRY and CDR2 is SYGVKD. CDR3 nucleotides: TGTGCCATGATGGACAGGTTGGCAGATACGCAGTATTTT. Its protein is CAMMDRLADTQYF.

The V call is TRBV6-5, the J call TRBJ1-6; 7 bases are a match to TRBD1. CDR1 and CDR2 (germline): MNHEY, SVGAGI. The CDR3 loop spans 14 amino acids. V lost 6 bases and J lost 7; bases outside the gene matches: 6. The CDR3 is CASRRDSSNSPLHF. CDR3 DNA: TGTGCCAGCAGAAGGGACAGCTCCAATTCACCCCTCCACTTT.

This clone appeared once. V usage is TRBV27 and J usage is TRBJ1-2; D not resolved. This CDR3 contains 15 residues. Germline-derived CDR1 and CDR2 are MNHEY and SMNVEV (reference sequence). With 2 bases removed from V and 2 bases from J, the gap between germline ends came to 12 bases. CDR3 sequence: CASSLMRVKNYGYTF. The DNA of the CDR3 is TGTGCCAGCAGTTTAATGAGGGTAAAAAACTATGGCTACACCTTC.

The chain links TRBV6-1 to TRBJ2-7; tentatively, D is TRBD1 (7 bases). Trimming removed 3 bases at V and 2 bases at J, with 11 bases between. This CDR3 region has 14 residues. Germline values: CDR1 MNHNS, CDR2 SASEGT. CDR3 region: CASSDQGGTYEQYF. CDR3 in DNA: TGTGCCAGCAGTGATCAGGGGGGCACCTACGAGCAGTACTTC.

V gene TRBV19 combines with J gene TRBJ2-3; TRBD1 matches 11 bases. This CDR3 has 18 residues. In germline, CDR1 is LNHDA, CDR2 SQIVND (reference sequence). Trimming cost V 4 bases and J 0 bases; bases outside gene matches: 9. The DNA for the CDR3 is TGTGCCAGTAGTAGGCTGGGGACAGGGGGGGTTAGCACAGATACGCAGTATTTT. This translates into CASSRLGTGGVSTDTQYF. Full variable domain (missing parts from reference TRBV19 and TRBJ2-3): DGGITQSPKYLFRKEGQNVTLSCEQNLNHDAMYWYRQDPGQGLRLIYYSQIVNDFQKGDIAEGYSVSREKKESFPLTVTSAQKNPTAFYLCASSRLGTGGVSTDTQYFGPGTRLTVL.